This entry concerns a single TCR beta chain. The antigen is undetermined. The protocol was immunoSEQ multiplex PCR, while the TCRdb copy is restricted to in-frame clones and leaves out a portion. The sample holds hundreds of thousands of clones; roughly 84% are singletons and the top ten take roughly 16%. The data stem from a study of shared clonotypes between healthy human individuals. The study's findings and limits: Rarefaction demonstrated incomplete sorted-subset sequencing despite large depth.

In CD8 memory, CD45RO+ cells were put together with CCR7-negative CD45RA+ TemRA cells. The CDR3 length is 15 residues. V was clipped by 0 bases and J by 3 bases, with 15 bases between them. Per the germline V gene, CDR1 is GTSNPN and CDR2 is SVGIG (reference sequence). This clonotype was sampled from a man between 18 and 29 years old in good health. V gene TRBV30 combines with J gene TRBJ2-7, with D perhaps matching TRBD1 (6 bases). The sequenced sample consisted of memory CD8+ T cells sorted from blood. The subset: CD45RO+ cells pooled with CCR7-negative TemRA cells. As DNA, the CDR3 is TGTGCCTGGAGTGTAGGTTCAGGGGCCGGCTACGAGCAGTACTTC. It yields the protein CAWSVGSGAGYEQYF.